What follows are 8 T cell receptor beta chains derived from one specimen sequenced in a study of identical twins. Via MiXCR, TCRdb re-called the 5' RACE reads, giving one row per CDR3 protein. The sample lists approximately 500,000 distinct CDR3 sequences; 20% to 25% were seen once. These records were also assigned to another study, of T cells expressing NK-cell markers.

The sequenced sample consisted of CD4+ T cells sorted from blood. All receptors derive from a woman aged 18-29 years in good health.

J is TRBJ2-1 and V is TRBV5-1; the match to TRBD1 covers 11 bases. The CDR3 spans 14 residues. Germline CDR1 SGHRS, CDR2 YFSETQ. Trimming at V came to 2 bases and at J to 7 bases, leaving 2 bases not matched to a gene. The CDR3 nucleotides are TGCGCCAGCAGCTTTGGGACAGGGGGAAATGAGCAGTTCTTC. Its translation is CASSFGTGGNEQFF. The whole variable domain, filled in from reference TRBV5-1 and TRBJ2-1, reads KAGVTQTPRYLIKTRGQQVTLSCSPISGHRSVSWYQQTPGQGLQFLFEYFSETQRNKGNFPGRFSGRQFSNSRSEMNVSTLELGDSALYLCASSFGTGGNEQFFGPGTRLTVL.

The table lists this clonotype with a few counts. The genes are TRBV20-1 and TRBJ1-5, with TRBD1 as a possible D gene (5 bases). There are 12 residues in the CDR3. Per the germline V gene, CDR1 is DFQATT and CDR2 is SNEGSKA (reference sequence). V gave up 6 bases and J gave up 4 bases, with 10 bases separating them. The CDR3 region is CSAGTHNQPQHF. The CDR3 nucleotides read TGCAGTGCCGGGACGCATAATCAGCCCCAGCATTTT.

This chain links TRBV20-1 with TRBJ1-5, with D perhaps matching TRBD1 (5 bases). Germline-derived CDR1 and CDR2 are DFQATT and SNEGSKA (reference sequence). The CDR3 sequence is 12 residues long. The V end was cut by 5 bases, the J end by 3 bases, with 8 bases between. The CDR3 sequence: CSAGGANQPQHF. CDR3 in DNA: TGCAGTGCTGGGGGTGCCAATCAGCCCCAGCATTTT.

This clonotype was counted a few times. This chain connects TRBV15 to TRBJ1-3; D remains ambiguous. This CDR3 has 12 residues. Germline-derived CDR1 and CDR2 are LNHNV and YYDKDF (reference sequence). Trimming took 5 bases from V and 4 from J, leaving 6 bases between them. Written as DNA, the CDR3 is TGTGCCACCAGCGTATCCGGAAACACCATATATTTT. Its translation: CATSVSGNTIYF.

V usage is TRBV5-1 and J usage is TRBJ1-6; TRBD1 might be the D (5 bases). The length of the CDR3 is 13 residues. The germline V and J ends were trimmed by 4 bases and 9 bases, with 11 bases remaining between them. From germline, CDR1 is SGHRS and CDR2 YFSETQ. CDR3 coding DNA: TGCGCCAGCAGCGGGGACCAGTCTTCACCCCTCCACTTT. Translated, it gives CASSGDQSSPLHF.

Only a few counts were recorded for this clonotype. The V and J genes are TRBV6-1 and TRBJ2-7; a weak D match, TRBD1 (5 bases). Deletions cut 7 bases from V and 4 bases from J, with 8 bases between. The germline V gene encodes CDR1 MNHNS and CDR2 SASEGT. The CDR3 covers 11 residues. This chain's CDR3 is CASTRVYEQYF. The CDR3 DNA follows: TGTGCCAGCACCAGGGTGTACGAGCAGTACTTC.

The J gene is TRBJ2-7, the V gene TRBV6-2 or TRBV6-3, with D perhaps matching TRBD1 (5 bases). V shed 2 bases and J shed 3 bases, with 11 bases lying between them. CDR1 is MNHEY and CDR2 is SVGEGT in the germline V gene. This CDR3 comprises 14 residues. The CDR3 DNA reads TGTGCCAGCAGTTACGTTGGCAGGGTCTACGAGCAGTACTTC. Protein product: CASSYVGRVYEQYF.

The sample holds a few counts of this clonotype. The chain carries TRBV4-1 and TRBJ2-1, with 14 positions matching TRBD2. J lost 8 bases, V lost 4 bases, and 7 bases had no gene match. The CDR3 spans 16 residues. Germline CDR1 MGHRA, CDR2 YSYEKL. The CDR3 DNA reads TGCGCCAGCAGCCCACCGACTAGCGGGGGGGCCGATGAGCAGTTCTTC. Its protein is CASSPPTSGGADEQFF.